Below, 32 T cell receptor beta chains from the same sample are listed, as sequenced in a study of blood T cell repertoires in COVID-19. Sequencing used immunoSEQ multiplex PCR; TCRdb keeps in-frame clones, though not all of them. The sample lists roughly 170,000 clones, about four fifths occurring once. Source material: peripheral blood. The source is a human donor in a cohort sampled during active COVID-19.

The chain couples TRBV5-1 to TRBJ1-5; D possibly corresponds to TRBD1 (5 bases). The CDR3 spans 15 residues. Trimming removed 0 bases at V and 2 bases at J, with 9 bases between. Germline V gives CDR1 SGHRS, CDR2 YFSETQ. The CDR3 loop is CASSLVGGRNQPQHF. The CDR3 DNA reads as TGCGCCAGCAGCTTGGTCGGGGGACGCAATCAGCCCCAGCATTTT.

The chain uses TRBV18 and TRBJ1-3, with D possibly matching TRBD1 (5 bases). The V and J ends lost 6 bases and 2 bases respectively, with 11 bases between them. This CDR3 contains 14 residues. Per germline, CDR1 KGHSH and CDR2 LQKENI. The CDR3 loop is CASSPAGAGNTIYF. The CDR3 nucleotides are TGTGCCAGCTCTCCAGCGGGGGCTGGAAACACCATATATTTT.

The table lists this clone with a few counts. The gene calls are TRBV2 and TRBJ1-2; tentatively, D is TRBD1 (5 bases). V was cut by 9 bases and J by 3 bases, with 20 bases left in between. The CDR3 spans 15 residues. The germline CDR1 and CDR2 sequences are SNHLY and FYNNEI. CDR3 region: CAREGGAGTHYGYTF. The CDR3 coding sequence is TGTGCCAGGGAGGGAGGGGCAGGCACTCACTATGGCTACACCTTC.

The chain employs TRBV20-1 and TRBJ1-2; D possibly corresponds to TRBD1 (5 bases). The germline V gene has CDR1 DFQATT and CDR2 SNEGSKA (reference sequence). The CDR3 covers 13 residues. V dropped 3 bases and J dropped 4 bases, with 12 bases sitting between them. CDR3 sequence reads: CSASVAGSYGYTF. The CDR3 DNA reads as TGCAGTGCTAGTGTAGCAGGGTCCTATGGCTACACCTTC.

The CDR3 protein is CASSDRGPGGETQYF. CDR3 coding DNA: TGTGCCAGCAGCGACAGGGGGCCAGGAGGAGAGACCCAGTACTTC. The rearrangement uses TRBV6-5 and TRBJ2-5; the match to TRBD1 covers 10 bases. The CDR3 runs 15 residues. Germline V gene data show CDR1 as MNHEY and CDR2 as SVGAGI. The junction had 8 bases not matched to a gene; V was cut back by 6 bases and J by 4 bases.

This clone was detected a few times. The chain carries TRBV4-1 and TRBJ2-7, with 7 bases that match TRBD1. In germline, CDR1 is MGHRA, CDR2 YSYEKL. CDR3 length: 16 residues. After removal of 3 bases from V and 5 bases from J, the junction contained 13 bases not matched to a gene. CDR3 sequence: CASSQGTGVPLDEQYF. In nucleotides, the CDR3 is TGCGCCAGCAGCCAGGGTACAGGGGTTCCGCTGGACGAGCAGTACTTC.

This clone was detected a few times. The chain is built from TRBV7-8 and TRBJ2-7, with TRBD2 as a possible D gene (7 bases). V was shortened by 5 bases and J by 6 bases, with 20 bases between the two germline ends. CDR1 and CDR2 (germline): SGHVS, FQNEAQ. CDR3 size: 15 residues. The CDR3 sequence is CASSRTGGQGREQYF. The CDR3 DNA reads as TGTGCCAGCAGCCGAACGGGGGGCCAGGGGCGCGAGCAGTACTTC.

The J gene is TRBJ2-1, the V gene TRBV5-1; maybe TRBD2 (6 bases). Germline V gene lookup returns CDR1 SGHRS and CDR2 YFSETQ. V was shortened by 6 bases and J by 5 bases, with 12 bases between the two germline ends. CDR3 length: 13 amino acids. The CDR3 nucleotides read TGCGCCAGCACAGGAGGGTTGAACAATGAGCAGTTCTTC. It specifies CASTGGLNNEQFF.

The rearrangement uses TRBV19 and TRBJ2-1; 9 bases are shared with TRBD1. The trim removed 6 bases at V and 0 bases at J, leaving 9 bases unmatched. The CDR3 sequence is 17 residues long. In germline, CDR1 is LNHDA, CDR2 SQIVND (reference sequence). CDR3 DNA sequence: TGTGCCAGTAGAACGAGGACAGGGGAGTCCTCCTACAATGAGCAGTTCTTC. It translates to CASRTRTGESSYNEQFF.

J is TRBJ2-7 and V is TRBV4-2; perhaps TRBD1 as D (5 bases). V lost 1 base and J lost 3, with 19 bases in between. The germline gives CDR1 LGHNA, CDR2 YNFKEQ. This CDR3 has 17 amino acids. DNA for the CDR3: TGTGCCAGCAGCCAAGCCCCGGACAAGTTTGATCACTACGAGCAGTACTTC. This gives the protein CASSQAPDKFDHYEQYF.

The V gene is TRBV4-1, the J gene TRBJ2-7; D is unresolved. The germline V and J ends were trimmed by 5 bases and 2 bases, with 19 bases remaining between them. Germline V CDR1 and CDR2: MGHRA, YSYEKL. The CDR3 runs 16 residues. In DNA form, the CDR3 reads TGCGCCAGCAGCGCCATATATATCAACTCGGCCTACGAGCAGTACTTC. It translates to CASSAIYINSAYEQYF.

The chain is built from TRBV3-1 (or the pseudogene TRBV3-2) and TRBJ1-5; D gene unclear. This CDR3 has 20 amino acids. Deletions cut 2 bases from V and 0 bases from J, with 23 bases between. Germline lookup yields CDR1 LGHDT and CDR2 YNNKEL (reference sequence). In nucleotides, the CDR3 is TGTGCCAGCAGCCAAAATTGGGTTCCTAGGTGGCGGTATAGCAATCAGCCCCAGCATTTT. Translation: CASSQNWVPRWRYSNQPQHF.

The chain joins TRBV2 to TRBJ1-2, with no clear D. Trimming pared 3 bases from V and 5 bases from J, leaving 7 bases between. CDR1 and CDR2 (germline): SNHLY, FYNNEI. The CDR3 loop spans 12 amino acids. For the CDR3, the DNA is TGTGCCAGCAGTGAGACGGGGTATGGCTACACCTTC. This gives the protein CASSETGYGYTF.

This clone was seen a single time. The chain's CDR3 is CASSKTGYEQYF. CDR3 in DNA: TGTGCCAGCAGTAAGACAGGGTACGAGCAGTACTTC. The V call is TRBV12-3 or TRBV12-4, the J call TRBJ2-7; 7 bases map to TRBD1. With 5 bases clipped from V and 4 bases from J, the junction kept 2 bases outside the gene matches. This CDR3 spans 12 amino acids.

V is TRBV5-1 and J is TRBJ2-5, with 7 bases identical to TRBD1. The CDR3 is made up of 13 amino acids. V gave up 5 bases and J gave up 12 bases; unmatched junction bases: 13. Germline V gene lookup returns CDR1 SGHRS and CDR2 YFSETQ. The CDR3 protein is CASRVSQDRSEYF. The CDR3 DNA follows: TGCGCCAGCAGGGTGAGCCAGGACAGGTCCGAGTACTTC.

The V call is TRBV11-1, the J call TRBJ2-1, with 10 bases lining up with TRBD2. CDR1 is SGHAT, CDR2 FQDESV, per germline (reference sequence). V lost 5 bases to trimming and J lost 4 bases; unmatched junction nucleotides: 5. There are 15 residues in the CDR3. CDR3 residues: CASSRSGGYYNEQFF. As DNA, the CDR3 is TGTGCCAGCAGCCGTAGCGGGGGGTATTACAATGAGCAGTTCTTC.

The chain uses TRBV6-6 and TRBJ2-4, with D maybe TRBD1 (5 bases). CDR3 length: 12 amino acids. Trimming stripped 7 bases from V and 5 bases from J, with 9 bases between. Germline V lookup: CDR1 MNHNY, CDR2 SVGAGI (reference sequence). DNA for the CDR3: TGTGCCAGCATCGACAGCCAAAACATTCAGTACTTC. Translation gives CASIDSQNIQYF.

The CDR3 is CASSQERQGTDTQYF. For the CDR3, the DNA is TGTGCCAGCAGCCAAGAAAGACAGGGGACAGATACGCAGTATTTT. The rearrangement joins TRBV4-2 to TRBJ2-3; 8 positions agree with TRBD1. The CDR3 is 15 amino acids. V was clipped by 0 bases and J by 3 bases; unmatched bases: 2. Germline V gene sequence: CDR1 LGHNA, CDR2 YNFKEQ.

The genes are TRBV6-5 and TRBJ2-3; 11 bases are a match to TRBD2. The V gene end was trimmed by 4 bases and the J gene end by 0 bases; junction bases not matched to a gene: 3. The CDR3 spans 16 residues. CDR1 and CDR2 (germline): MNHEY, SVGAGI. CDR3 amino acids: CASSSRLAGSTDTQYF. The CDR3 DNA sequence: TGTGCCAGCAGTTCCCGACTAGCGGGGAGCACAGATACGCAGTATTTT.

The rearrangement uses TRBV3-1 (or the pseudogene TRBV3-2) and TRBJ1-3; no reliable D call. Germline CDR1 is LGHDT and CDR2 is YNNKEL (reference sequence). The CDR3 contains 14 residues. V was pared by 7 bases and J by 0 bases, with 10 bases between. This chain's CDR3 is CASTTRASGNTIYF. The CDR3 DNA is TGTGCCAGCACCACGAGGGCCTCTGGAAACACCATATATTTT.

V usage is TRBV7-2 and J usage is TRBJ2-7; 7 bases line up with TRBD1. The CDR3 length is 14 residues. Germline CDR1 is SGHTA and CDR2 is FQGNSA. Losses at the gene ends were 5 bases for V and 2 bases for J; bases not matched to a gene: 6. CDR3 DNA sequence: TGTGCCAGCAGCCTCGGGACAGAGCCCTACGAGCAGTACTTC. This translates into CASSLGTEPYEQYF.

This clone has only one observation. The CDR3 spells CASSVAGSLTYNEQFF. The CDR3 coding sequence is TGTGCCAGCAGCGTAGCGGGTAGTCTGACCTACAATGAGCAGTTCTTC. The chain combines TRBV9 with TRBJ2-1; no reliable D call. The CDR3 is 16 residues long. Trimming took off 0 bases at V and 2 bases at J, with 12 bases between the two ends. CDR1 is SGDLS, CDR2 YYNGEE, per germline.

The V call is TRBV6-5, the J call TRBJ2-7; D might be TRBD1 (5 bases). The CDR3 runs 13 residues. V lost 7 bases and J 4 bases, leaving 14 bases between the germline ends. Germline CDR1 and CDR2: MNHEY and SVGAGI. The CDR3 region is CASKPQELYEQYF. The CDR3 DNA follows: TGTGCCAGCAAGCCACAGGAATTGTACGAGCAGTACTTC.

This rearrangement joins TRBV15 to TRBJ2-1, with 11 nucleotides matching TRBD2. The CDR3 runs 14 residues. Per the germline V gene, CDR1 is LNHNV and CDR2 is YYDKDF (reference sequence). J was trimmed by 7 bases and V by 5 bases; bases with no gene match: 4. The DNA for the CDR3 is TGTGCCACCAGCCTAGCGGGGGGTTGGAATGAGCAGTTCTTC. Translating it yields CATSLAGGWNEQFF.

V usage is TRBV7-9 and J usage is TRBJ2-5; possibly TRBD2 for D (6 bases). Germline V lookup: CDR1 SEHNR, CDR2 FQNEAQ (reference sequence). The CDR3 covers 12 residues. V was cut by 5 bases and J by 2 bases, with 6 bases left in between. This chain's CDR3 is CASSGGQETQYF. The CDR3 nucleotides read TGTGCCAGCAGCGGGGGGCAAGAGACCCAGTACTTC.

The sample holds one count of this clone. This chain joins TRBV13 and TRBJ1-1; the D is unclear. The V end lost 0 bases, the J end lost 9 bases, and 5 bases lay between the germline ends. In germline, CDR1 is PRHDT, CDR2 FYEKMQ (reference sequence). This CDR3 contains 11 residues. The CDR3 is CASSLGQKAFF. The CDR3 coding sequence is TGTGCCAGCAGCTTAGGCCAGAAAGCTTTCTTT.

J is TRBJ2-7 and V is TRBV4-1; 7 bases align to TRBD1. The CDR3 loop spans 12 amino acids. V lost 4 bases to trimming and J lost 4 bases; unmatched junction nucleotides: 1. Germline V CDR1 and CDR2: MGHRA, YSYEKL. This chain's CDR3 is CASSPGGYEQYF. The CDR3, as DNA: TGCGCCAGCAGCCCAGGGGGTTACGAGCAGTACTTC.

The gene calls are TRBV11-2 and TRBJ1-1; D may be TRBD1 (6 bases). Germline CDR1 is SGHAT and CDR2 is FQNNGV. This CDR3 is built from 16 residues. V was pared by 5 bases and J by 1 base, with 17 bases between. Here the CDR3 DNA reads TGTGCCAGCAGCACGGGACATACCCTTGAGAACACTGAAGCTTTCTTT. This translates into CASSTGHTLENTEAFF.

The chain carries TRBV10-3 and TRBJ2-1; 12 bases are shared with TRBD2. Germline lookup yields CDR1 ENHRY and CDR2 SYGVKD. The CDR3 has 19 residues. V lost 1 base, J lost 5 bases, and 12 bases stayed unmatched. CDR3 loop: CAISEWASGGAGSHNEQFF. The DNA for the CDR3 is TGTGCCATCAGTGAGTGGGCTAGCGGGGGGGCCGGTTCCCACAATGAGCAGTTCTTC.

This clone was detected once. The gene calls are TRBV19 and TRBJ1-5, with 8 nucleotides matching TRBD1. CDR1 is LNHDA and CDR2 is SQIVND in the germline V gene (reference sequence). This CDR3 spans 16 amino acids. The trim removed 4 bases at V and 5 bases at J, leaving 10 bases unmatched. The CDR3 sequence is CASSRTGRIRHQPQHF. CDR3 sequence (DNA): TGTGCCAGTAGTAGGACAGGGAGGATCCGCCATCAGCCCCAGCATTTT.

The rearrangement joins TRBV19 to TRBJ1-5, with D unclear. Germline lookup yields CDR1 LNHDA and CDR2 SQIVND (reference sequence). This CDR3 is built from 15 residues. Trimming removed 3 bases at V and 1 base at J, with 10 bases between. CDR3 sequence (DNA): TGTGCCAGTAGTATTGGGCAGTTAAGCAATCAGCCCCAGCATTTT. It translates to CASSIGQLSNQPQHF. Variable domain in full (rest from reference TRBV19 and TRBJ1-5): DGGITQSPKYLFRKEGQNVTLSCEQNLNHDAMYWYRQDPGQGLRLIYYSQIVNDFQKGDIAEGYSVSREKKESFPLTVTSAQKNPTAFYLCASSIGQLSNQPQHFGDGTRLSIL.

J is TRBJ2-3 and V is TRBV12-5; 10 nucleotides align to TRBD1. The CDR3 extends over 15 amino acids. Germline V CDR1 and CDR2: LGHNT, FRNRAP. Germline trimming cut 5 bases from V and 1 base from J; bases unmatched to any gene: 3. The CDR3 nucleotides are TGTGCTAGTGGTGCCGGGACAGGGGGCACAGATACGCAGTATTTT. This gives the protein CASGAGTGGTDTQYF.